A single T cell receptor (beta chain) is shown here with its context. This clonotype was observed at least ten times. Its antigen specificity is not known. Base-call qualities are not available, and no considerably larger clone is one nucleotide away. The CDR3 holds 15 amino acids from the cysteine to the phenylalanine. Just CDR3 DNA is preserved here, 45 bases in frame from base 1. Trimming takes 8 bases from V and 0 bases from J, and the germline ends sit 19 bases apart. Looking up the germline V gene (reference sequence) yields CDR1 DFQATT and CDR2 SNEGSKA. These data belong to a study of T cells in Graves' hyperthyroidism and ophthalmopathy (dated by TCRdb to about 2019). Regarding the complete study: Peripheral blood was collected at initial diagnosis, before any treatment. The study also compared thyroid tissue and blood T-cell repertoires from five or six Graves' hyperthyroidism patients. Once sampling was done, hyperthyroidism patients were given methimazole at a starting dose of 30 mg daily, whereas ophthalmopathy patients were given high-dose intravenous methylprednisolone. To identify TCR V-J signatures that set the groups apart, the researchers used a discovery cohort of 100 patients, made up of fewer than 50 with Graves' ophthalmopathy and approximately 57 with stable Graves' hyperthyroidism. The paper describes TCR Vbeta CDR3 sequencing of 140 or so peripheral blood samples, made up of approximately 40 ophthalmopathy patients, 70 to 75 hyperthyroidism patients and 17 progressor patients. The 75 to 100 discovery patients were randomly split 7:3 into training and test sets. Prospective prediction of ophthalmopathy was tested in an independent validation cohort consisting of 18 to 20 hyperthyroidism patients and more than 15 patients who later progressed to ophthalmopathy.

Stable Graves' hyperthyroidism was defined as no progression to ophthalmopathy during 18 months of follow-up. Hyperthyroidism patients were newly diagnosed, had a disease duration of under 2 months, and were aged 18 to 65 years. Patients with uncontrolled infections, other autoimmune diseases, pregnancy or lactation were excluded. Diagnoses were established on the basis of clinical symptoms, serum thyroxine and TRAb, thyroid ultrasound, and orbital computed tomography. PBMCs were isolated from more than 9 ml of fresh peripheral blood by Ficoll-Paque density gradient centrifugation. Total RNA was extracted using Trizol reagent, and RNA quality was assessed on an Agilent 2100 Bioanalyzer. Amplification of TCR beta CDR3 regions was carried out from RNA transcripts. The TCR CDR3 was subjected to a first round of RT-PCR using the HTBI primer set and the Qiagen OneStep RT-PCR kit. A second multiplex PCR round built the libraries, followed by size selection and purification. Paired-end sequencing of the libraries was performed with 100 bp reads on an Illumina HiSeq2000. Under the source paper's analysis protocol: SOAPnuke was used to process the raw data, removing reads that contained adapters or uncalled bases, had a mean Phred below 15, or lacked an exact match to the constant primer or identifier. High-quality paired reads were merged using COPE v1.2.5, and each unique nucleotide sequence was defined as a clonotype. Clonotypes were aligned to IMGT TRBV, TRBD and TRBJ reference segments using MiTCR v1.1. Analysis was restricted to V-J combinations with a frequency above 0.0001, which covered about 99% of repertoires. The TCS score was defined as F50 (clonal expansion) divided by E x V (chaos), with BLOSUM62-based TCRdist calculated between CDR3 peptides within each V-J. Welch's t-statistics and random forest reduced several hundred V-J features to 10 to 15, which were used in a naive Bayes classifier (R e1071). TCRdb reprocessing: public reads trimmed at Q25 with fastp, clones called with MiXCR, in-frame beta chains kept. Rows with a matching CDR3 protein are joined into one entry that keeps the most common DNA and genes. These V and J calls rely on TCRdb rather than the paper's analysis. This sample has around 350,000 distinct CDR3 sequences in its table, and about a fifth of those were observed once. Roughly 3.5% of the sample rests with the top ten.

What the authors observed across the whole study: A model built on a 13 V-J signature distinguished ophthalmopathy from stable hyperthyroidism, reaching around 87% sensitivity and 81.08% specificity in cross-validation and 80%/75% in testing. In validation, the model predicted progression to ophthalmopathy a median of around six months before onset, with approximately 68% sensitivity and roughly 73% specificity. No statistical method was used to fix the sample size in advance, and group allocation was not hidden from the investigators. Most expanded thyroid clonotypes (frequency above 0.001) were also detected in blood, a finding suggesting that blood repertoires may reflect thyroid immune responses.

Here the chain combines TRBV20-1 and TRBJ2-5, with TRBD2 perhaps the D gene, on 5 matching bases. Sequenced: blood. The TCR comes from a woman younger than 30 with Graves' hyperthyroidism. The DNA sequence is TGCAGTCGGAGTAGGAGTAGCGCGTACCAAGAGACCCAGTACTTC. This translates into CSRSRSSAYQETQYF.